This entry lists 11 T cell receptor beta chains sequenced from one sample in a study of blood T cell repertoires in COVID-19. Sequencing used immunoSEQ multiplex PCR; TCRdb keeps in-frame clones, though not all of them. This repertoire shows around 400,000 clones, 70% to 90% found once; its top ten account for approximately 2.5%. Source material: peripheral blood. These receptor sequences come from a woman aged 60-70 years with COVID-19, enrolled during active disease.

The chain combines TRBV19 with TRBJ2-3; 10 bases line up with TRBD2. The V segment lost 7 bases and the J segment 2 bases; nucleotides outside the gene matches: 9. This CDR3 has 16 amino acids. Germline V CDR1 and CDR2: LNHDA, SQIVND (reference sequence). The CDR3 sequence is CASNSDSGGITDTQYF. The DNA for the CDR3 is TGTGCCAGTAATTCCGATAGCGGGGGGATCACAGATACGCAGTATTTT.

The chain couples TRBV5-5 to TRBJ1-3; D is undetermined. The CDR3 spans 15 residues. Trimming cost V 5 bases and J 0 bases, with 12 bases left between them. CDR1 is SGHKS, CDR2 YYEKEE, per germline (reference sequence). The CDR3 coding sequence is TGTGCCAGCAGTCCGACTGTGAGCTCTGGAAACACCATATATTTT. Translating it yields CASSPTVSSGNTIYF.

J is TRBJ2-3 and V is TRBV7-3; 8 bases agree with TRBD2. The germline V gene has CDR1 SGHTA and CDR2 FQGTGA. With 5 bases clipped from V and 6 bases from J, the junction kept 7 bases outside the gene matches. There are 14 residues in the CDR3. DNA for the CDR3: TGTGCCAGCAGCCTTACGGGGGGGCTGGATACGCAGTATTTT. Translating gives CASSLTGGLDTQYF.

The genes are TRBV19 and TRBJ1-2; D gene unclear. Trimming removed 3 bases from V and 8 bases from J, with 16 bases in between. Germline V CDR1 and CDR2: LNHDA, SQIVND (reference sequence). This CDR3 has 14 residues. The CDR3 DNA reads as TGTGCCAGTAGTATTAGCCGTAGCAGAGCAGGCTACACCTTC. Translating gives CASSISRSRAGYTF.

J is TRBJ2-6 and V is TRBV2; weak D call: TRBD2 (5 bases). This CDR3 is built from 14 residues. V lost 8 bases, J lost 3 bases, and 11 bases lay in between. Germline lookup yields CDR1 SNHLY and CDR2 FYNNEI. Here the CDR3 reads CASCREGGANVLTF. The CDR3 DNA is TGTGCCAGCTGCCGGGAAGGTGGGGCCAACGTCCTGACTTTC.

CDR3 DNA: TGTGCCAGTAGTATAGCTCGGACAGGGAATCCCTACGAGCAGTACTTC. Its protein is CASSIARTGNPYEQYF. The chain combines TRBV19 with TRBJ2-7; TRBD1 aligns across 8 bases. Germline CDR1 LNHDA, CDR2 SQIVND (reference sequence). J gave up 2 bases and V 1 base, and 7 bases lay outside the gene matches. This CDR3 region has 16 residues.

V usage is TRBV10-3 and J usage is TRBJ2-7; 9 bases map to TRBD1. With 5 bases clipped from V and 1 base from J, the junction kept 3 bases outside the gene matches. Germline V gene data show CDR1 as ENHRY and CDR2 as SYGVKD. The CDR3 extends over 14 amino acids. The CDR3 protein is CAISTDRGSYEQYF. The CDR3, as DNA: TGTGCCATCAGTACGGACAGGGGATCCTACGAGCAGTACTTC.

The chain links TRBV4-2 to TRBJ1-1; TRBD1 is a possible D gene (5 bases). With 4 bases removed from V and 1 base from J, the gap between germline ends came to 7 bases. The CDR3 contains 13 residues. CDR1 is LGHNA and CDR2 is YNFKEQ in the germline V gene. As DNA, the CDR3 is TGTGCCAGCAGCCGGGGGGGGAACACTGAAGCTTTCTTT. It specifies CASSRGGNTEAFF.

As to this clone: Different DNA sequences within this sample yield the same CDR3. The chain employs TRBV7-3 and TRBJ2-6; unclear D gene. This CDR3 has 15 residues. V lost 2 bases, J lost 0 bases, and 5 bases lay in between. The V gene's germline CDR1 is SGHTA and CDR2 FQGTGA. CDR3 region: CASSLSSSGANVLTF. DNA of the CDR3: TGTGCCAGCAGCTTATCCAGCTCTGGGGCCAACGTCCTGACTTTC.

In its sample, this clone was seen once. V usage is TRBV6-1 and J usage is TRBJ1-2; D call uncertain. This CDR3 has 17 amino acids. The V end was cut by 4 bases, the J end by 5 bases, with 23 bases between. CDR1 is MNHNS and CDR2 is SASEGT in the germline V gene. The CDR3 sequence: CASSGPYYAASGYGYTF. In DNA, the CDR3 is TGTGCCAGCAGTGGCCCCTACTACGCAGCTAGTGGGTATGGCTACACCTTC.

The V and J genes are TRBV7-9 and TRBJ2-1; D gene uncertain. CDR3 length: 11 amino acids. V was cut by 8 bases and J by 4 bases, with 6 bases left in between. CDR1 is SEHNR, CDR2 FQNEAQ, per germline (reference sequence). The chain's CDR3 is CASDLYNEQFF. CDR3 coding DNA: TGTGCCAGCGACTTATACAATGAGCAGTTCTTC.